Listed below are T cell receptor beta chains from one sample, sequenced in a study of HIV-infected patients and healthy controls. TCRdb used MiXCR to reprocess the 5' RACE reads, holding one entry per CDR3 protein. The table lists roughly 4,000 distinct CDR3 sequences, less than 8.5% of them singletons. Sequencing was performed on blood, taken during antiretroviral therapy. These receptors were obtained from an adult with HIV infection. Each CDR3 is given with its conserved first and last residue.

TRBV9 | CASSVRSVAGDNEQFF
TRBV7-9 | CASSLQQGPYEQYF
TRBV4-3 | CASSQDYQFTDTQYF
TRBV7-7 | CASSWKTGENRQPQHF
TRBV20-1 | CSAMTSRVDGYTF
TRBV10-3 | CAISLYGNTEAFF
TRBV7-9 | CASSPTGAGDQPQHF
TRBV18 | CASSPGLDSGELFF
TRBV10-3 | CATQGASDTQYF
TRBV5-6 | CASSLLTSGGADTQYF
TRBV18 | CASSPPLGAKNTGELFF
TRBV5-1 | CASSFEGVTYNEQFF
TRBV13 | CASHPRVGYEQYF
TRBV7-2 | CASSLQSSGGRYEQFF
TRBV29-1 | CSVGRQETQYF
TRBV2 | CASKDVVTTPYEQYF
TRBV3-1 | CASSRRPLAGPGDTQYF
TRBV5-1 | CASSLPSGAQETQYF
TRBV13 | CASSLKRRSYEQYF
TRBV29-1 | CSVESGRVGYNEQFF
TRBV14 | CASSQEGRLYQETQYF
TRBV20-1 | CSATNPSSANVLTF
TRBV6-1 | CASRTGTGSKNEQFF
TRBV7-3 | CASSLFSGADTQYF
TRBV5-6 | CASSQEASPYEQYF
TRBV11-2 | CASSLGGGITDTQYF
TRBV19 | CASRPTGSSSYSNQPQHF
TRBV15 | CATRRETWKTEAFF
TRBV6-5 | CASTPQGASGYTF
TRBV4-3 | CASSQEASSGANVLTF
TRBV6-2/TRBV6-3 | CASKGSEQGNRYTF
TRBV12-3/TRBV12-4 | CASSLRQGLDEQYF
TRBV6-2/TRBV6-3 | CASRGPSDTEAFF
TRBV9 | CASSVVSGSYGTQYF
TRBV7-6 | CASSQDPYNQPQHF
TRBV29-1 | CSVHGPGPAFF
TRBV4-1 | CASSQVNRLAGGRDYNEQFF
TRBV5-1 | CASSLGWSSGGGSYNEQFF
TRBV6-5 | CASSYSFGSPGYEQYF
TRBV4-1 | CASSLMGGGTEAFF
TRBV24-1 | CATSDPRAGGPYNEQFF
TRBV7-3 | CASSFPPGAQTVGTYSNQPQHF
TRBV6-5 | CASSHDNPYEQYF
TRBV18 | CASSPTGRRLDTQYF
TRBV9 | CASSVDGTPQETQYF
TRBV19 | CASSPGPTNQPQHF
TRBV6-6 | CASVLAGGPNEQFF
TRBV12-3/TRBV12-4 | CASSPLGQLYEQYF
TRBV7-9 | CASSLGGGEAFF
TRBV14 | CASSQDWMSYNEQFF
TRBV27 | CASRSQGHEQFF
TRBV10-3 | CAISADGGAYNEQFF
TRBV6-6 | CASSRTSSYNEQFF
TRBV20-1 | CSARRPEGLAGPTDTQYF
TRBV28 | CASSWDRNSDTQYF
TRBV10-3 | CAISESRQQETQYF
TRBV12-5 | CASGLVLLGHTGELFF
TRBV9 | CASSGGFTDTQYF
TRBV7-2 | CASSFSSAYEQYF
TRBV7-9 | CASSSRDRGFEQYF